The text below deals with one T cell receptor beta chain. Sequenced by immunoSEQ multiplex PCR; TCRdb stores in-frame clones only, minus some. The sample shows about 63,000 clones, approximately 74% of them seen only once. This record belongs to a study of T cells in tumors after PD-1 blockade. The overall study: Treatment was either pembrolizumab 200 mg every 3 weeks or cemiplimab 350 mg every 2 weeks. Daily vismodegib 150 mg continued in a subset of anti-PD-1-treated patients. Mean per blood sample: 90,000 to 120,000 templates (24,679-257,772), some 34,000 unique clonotypes.

Trimming took off 0 bases at V and 2 bases at J, with 11 bases between the two ends. The CDR3 covers 15 residues. Germline values: CDR1 GTSNPN, CDR2 SVGIG (reference sequence). The rearrangement uses TRBV30 and TRBJ1-5; no clear D. The source was PBMCs, collected after anti-PD-1 treatment. This receptor was identified in a human donor with basal cell carcinoma. CDR3 amino acids: CAWSVGATGNQPQHF. CDR3 in DNA: TGTGCCTGGAGTGTAGGAGCTACAGGCAATCAGCCCCAGCATTTT. Using reference TRBV30 and TRBJ1-5 for the parts outside the CDR3, the full variable domain is SQTIHQWPATLVQPVGSPLSLECTVEGTSNPNLYWYRQAAGRGLQLLFYSVGIGQISSEVPQNLSASRPQDRQFILSSKKLLLSDSGFYLCAWSVGATGNQPQHFGDGTRLSIL.